What follows are 11 T cell receptor beta chains derived from one specimen sequenced in a study of response to subunit inactivated influenza vaccine. TCRdb reanalysed the RT-PCR reads using MiXCR and keeps one entry per CDR3 protein. The table lists about 150,000 distinct CDR3 sequences, 9.5% to 12% of them singletons. The input for sequencing was CD8+ T cells sorted from PBMCs, taken less than 30 months after vaccination. The source is a man aged 45 to 75 who received an inactivated influenza vaccine.

This CDR3 is CASSGRANLDNEQFF. CDR3 nucleotides: TGTGCCAGCAGCGGCAGGGCCAATTTAGACAATGAGCAGTTCTTC. The J gene is TRBJ2-1, the V gene TRBV7-6; perhaps TRBD1 as D (5 bases). The V gene lost 5 bases and the J gene lost 5 bases, with 16 bases spanning the gap. Germline V gives CDR1 SGHVS, CDR2 FNYEAQ. The length of the CDR3 is 15 residues.

This clonotype was observed at least ten times. The chain uses TRBV20-1 and TRBJ2-3; TRBD2 matches at 9 bases. Germline values: CDR1 DFQATT, CDR2 SNEGSKA (reference sequence). Trimming at V came to 6 bases and at J to 4 bases, leaving 11 bases not matched to a gene. The CDR3 runs 15 residues. CDR3 nucleotides: TGCAGTGCCGAGCGGGAGGCCCATGGGTCAGATACGCAGTATTTT. Encoded protein: CSAEREAHGSDTQYF.

This clonotype has a count of ten or more. V and J are TRBV20-1 and TRBJ2-7, with 10 bases fitting TRBD2. The CDR3 consists of 15 residues. CDR1 and CDR2 (germline): DFQATT, SNEGSKA (reference sequence). With 4 bases clipped from V and 6 bases from J, the junction kept 12 bases outside the gene matches. CDR3 residues: CSATIPGLASVEQYF. Here the CDR3 DNA reads TGCAGTGCTACCATTCCGGGACTAGCGTCGGTCGAGCAGTACTTC.

This clonotype was recorded at least ten times. The chain couples TRBV5-6 to TRBJ1-1; D gene ambiguous. V lost 3 bases and J 4 bases, leaving 10 bases between the germline ends. CDR1 SGHDT and CDR2 YYEEEE come from the germline V gene. This CDR3 is built from 13 residues. Here the CDR3 reads CASSSWPSTEAFF. DNA for the CDR3: TGTGCCAGCAGCTCCTGGCCAAGCACTGAAGCTTTCTTT. The whole variable domain, filled in from reference TRBV5-6 and TRBJ1-1, reads DAGVTQSPTHLIKTRGQQVTLRCSPKSGHDTVSWYQQALGQGPQFIFQYYEEEERQRGNFPDRFSGHQFPNYSSELNVNALLLGDSALYLCASSSWPSTEAFFGQGTRLTVV.

This clonotype has more than one count but fewer than ten. The V call is TRBV29-1, the J call TRBJ2-7, with D possibly matching TRBD2 (5 bases). The V end lost 4 bases, the J end lost 0 bases, and 16 bases lay between the germline ends. Per the germline V gene, CDR1 is SQVTM and CDR2 is ANQGSEA. The CDR3 is 15 residues long. The CDR3 DNA follows: TGCAGCGTTGGAGGCGGGCCCCACCTCTCCTACGAGCAGTACTTC. Translation: CSVGGGPHLSYEQYF.

The V gene is TRBV12-3 or TRBV12-4, the J gene TRBJ2-5, with 12 nucleotides matching TRBD2. Unmatched junction bases numbered 12, after V lost 5 bases and J lost 2 bases. The CDR3 runs 18 residues. CDR3 sequence (DNA): TGTGCCAGCAGTGGGGGATCTAGCGGGAGGGCCGGTCAAGAGACCCAGTACTTC. Translated, it gives CASSGGSSGRAGQETQYF.

This clonotype showed up just a few times. The CDR3 sequence is CASSQTDGYEQYF. The CDR3 region has the DNA TGCGCCAGCAGCCAAACAGACGGCTACGAGCAGTACTTC. The chain employs TRBV4-1 and TRBJ2-7; no clear D. CDR3 length equals 13 residues. V lost 2 bases and J 3 bases, leaving 8 bases between the germline ends. Germline CDR1 MGHRA, CDR2 YSYEKL.

As for this clonotype: One junction end disagrees with the germline gene, perhaps due to a read error. This chain uses TRBV7-7 with TRBJ2-5; a possible D gene is TRBD2 (5 bases). The CDR3 has 15 amino acids. Germline V gives CDR1 SSHAT, CDR2 FNYEAQ (reference sequence). DNA of the CDR3: TGTGCTAGCAGCCAAACCGCGGCAGCGGTAGAGACCCAGTACTTC. Protein sequence: CASSQTAAAVETQYF.

This rearrangement joins TRBV20-1 to TRBJ2-1; 7 bases map to TRBD2. Germline CDR1 and CDR2: DFQATT and SNEGSKA (reference sequence). Losses at the gene ends were 1 base for V and 1 base for J; bases not matched to a gene: 19. The CDR3 spans 20 residues. CDR3 region: CSARGTPPGLRAGSYNEQFF. The CDR3, as DNA: TGCAGTGCTAGAGGCACCCCCCCGGGCCTTAGAGCGGGATCCTACAATGAGCAGTTCTTC.

This clonotype has more than one count but fewer than ten. This chain links TRBV28 with TRBJ2-5; D may be TRBD1 (6 bases). Germline loops: CDR1 MDHEN, CDR2 SYDVKM. The CDR3 extends over 14 amino acids. Trimming shortened V by 4 bases and J by 0 bases, and 9 bases separated the two germline ends. The CDR3 region has the DNA TGTGCCAGCAGTTCACAGGGAGACCAAGAGACCCAGTACTTC. It translates to CASSSQGDQETQYF.

This clonotype turned up a few times. CDR3 nucleotide sequence: TGCAGCGTTGAGGGCGCAGGGGCTTCTGGCTACACCTTC. This translates into CSVEGAGASGYTF. This chain uses TRBV29-1 with TRBJ1-2; a weak D match, TRBD1 (6 bases). Trimming pared 3 bases from V and 7 bases from J, leaving 15 bases between. Germline V gene data show CDR1 as SQVTM and CDR2 as ANQGSEA. This CDR3 spans 13 amino acids. Full variable domain (rest looked up from reference TRBV29-1 and TRBJ1-2): SAVISQKPSRDICQRGTSLTIQCQVDSQVTMMFWYRQQPGQSLTLIATANQGSEATYESGFVIDKFPISRPNLTFSTLTVSNMSPEDSSIYLCSVEGAGASGYTFGSGTRLTVV.